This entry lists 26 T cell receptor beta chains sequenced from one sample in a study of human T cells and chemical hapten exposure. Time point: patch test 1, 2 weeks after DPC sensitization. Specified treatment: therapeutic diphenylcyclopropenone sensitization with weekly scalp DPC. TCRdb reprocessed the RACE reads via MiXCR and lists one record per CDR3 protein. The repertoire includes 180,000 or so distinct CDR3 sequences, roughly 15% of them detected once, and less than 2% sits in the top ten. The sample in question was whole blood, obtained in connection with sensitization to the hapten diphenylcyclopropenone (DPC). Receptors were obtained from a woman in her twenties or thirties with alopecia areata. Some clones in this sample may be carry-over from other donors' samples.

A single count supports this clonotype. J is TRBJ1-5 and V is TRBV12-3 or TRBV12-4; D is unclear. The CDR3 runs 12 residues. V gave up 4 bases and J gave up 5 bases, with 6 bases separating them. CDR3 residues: CASSSTHQPQHF. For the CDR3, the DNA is TGTGCCAGCAGTTCGACACATCAGCCCCAGCATTTT.

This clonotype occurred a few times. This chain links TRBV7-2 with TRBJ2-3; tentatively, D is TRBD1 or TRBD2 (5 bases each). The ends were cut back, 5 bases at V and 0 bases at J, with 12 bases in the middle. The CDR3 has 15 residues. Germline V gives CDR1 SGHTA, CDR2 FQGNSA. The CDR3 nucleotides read TGTGCCAGCAGCCCCGGGACCAGAAGCACAGATACGCAGTATTTT. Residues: CASSPGTRSTDTQYF.

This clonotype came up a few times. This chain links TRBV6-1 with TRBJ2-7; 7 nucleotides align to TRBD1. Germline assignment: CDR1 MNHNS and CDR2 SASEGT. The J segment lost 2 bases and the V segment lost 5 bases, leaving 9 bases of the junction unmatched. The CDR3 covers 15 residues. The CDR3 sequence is CASSPRDSYTYEQYF. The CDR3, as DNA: TGTGCCAGCAGTCCCCGGGACAGTTATACCTACGAGCAGTACTTC.

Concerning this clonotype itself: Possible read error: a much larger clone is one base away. The CDR3 loop reads CAGSYSRAAGDTQYF. The CDR3 DNA sequence: TGTGCCGGCAGTTACTCTAGAGCCGCGGGAGATACGCAGTATTTT. This chain uses TRBV6-5 with TRBJ2-3; a weak D match, TRBD2 (5 bases). Looked up from germline, CDR1 is MNHEY and CDR2 is SVGAGI. The CDR3 extends over 15 amino acids.

The DNA of the CDR3 is TGTGCCAGCAGCCAAGGGTCCAGCGGGGGGACAATGCAGTATTTT. Encoded protein: CASSQGSSGGTMQYF. The J gene is TRBJ2-3, the V gene TRBV14; the match to TRBD2 covers 9 bases. The CDR3 covers 15 residues. Looked up from germline, CDR1 is SGHDN and CDR2 is FVKESK. V lost 1 base, J lost 11 bases, and 10 bases stayed unmatched.

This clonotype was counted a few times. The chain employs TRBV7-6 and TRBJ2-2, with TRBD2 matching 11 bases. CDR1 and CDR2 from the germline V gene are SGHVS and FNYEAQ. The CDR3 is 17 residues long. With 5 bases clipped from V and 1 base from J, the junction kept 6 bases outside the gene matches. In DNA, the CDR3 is TGTGCCAGCAGCCGAACTAGCGGGGGAGTGAACACCGGGGAGCTGTTTTTT. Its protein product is CASSRTSGGVNTGELFF.

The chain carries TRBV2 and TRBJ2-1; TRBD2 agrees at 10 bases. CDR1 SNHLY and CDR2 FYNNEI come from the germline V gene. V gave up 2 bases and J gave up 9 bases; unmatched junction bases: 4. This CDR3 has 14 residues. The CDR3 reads CASSELAGGTEQFF. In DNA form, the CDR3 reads TGTGCCAGCAGTGAATTAGCGGGAGGCACTGAGCAGTTCTTC.

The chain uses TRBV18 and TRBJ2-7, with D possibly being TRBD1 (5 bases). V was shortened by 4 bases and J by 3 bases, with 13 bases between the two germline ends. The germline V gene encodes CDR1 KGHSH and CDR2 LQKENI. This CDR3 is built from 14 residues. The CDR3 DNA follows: TGTGCCAGCTCACACTCCCCTGACAGCTACGAGCAGTACTTC. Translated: CASSHSPDSYEQYF.

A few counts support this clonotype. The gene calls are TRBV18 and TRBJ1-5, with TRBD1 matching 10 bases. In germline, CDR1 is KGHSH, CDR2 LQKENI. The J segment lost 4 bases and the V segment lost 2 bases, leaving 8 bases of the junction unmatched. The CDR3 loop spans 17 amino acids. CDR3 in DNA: TGTGCCAGCTCACCATTGGGCAGGACAGGGGGGAATCAGCCCCAGCATTTT. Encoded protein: CASSPLGRTGGNQPQHF.

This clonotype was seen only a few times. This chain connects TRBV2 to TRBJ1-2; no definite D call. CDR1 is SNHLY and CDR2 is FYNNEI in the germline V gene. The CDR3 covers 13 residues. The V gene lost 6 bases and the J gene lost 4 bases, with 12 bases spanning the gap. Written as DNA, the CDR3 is TGTGCCAGCAGAGCCCCAGAGAGCTATGGCTACACCTTC. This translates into CASRAPESYGYTF.

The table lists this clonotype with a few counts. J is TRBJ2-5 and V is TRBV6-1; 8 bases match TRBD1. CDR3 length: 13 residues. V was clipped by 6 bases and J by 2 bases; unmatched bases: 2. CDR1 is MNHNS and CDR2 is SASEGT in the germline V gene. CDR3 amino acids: CASRRQGQETQYF. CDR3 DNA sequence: TGTGCCAGCAGAAGACAGGGGCAAGAGACCCAGTACTTC.

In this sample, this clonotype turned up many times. The CDR3 DNA is TGTGCCAGCAGTCCCCAGACAGTGAACACTGAAGCTTTCTTT. It specifies CASSPQTVNTEAFF. The chain uses TRBV12-3 or TRBV12-4 and TRBJ1-1; TRBD1 is a possible D gene (5 bases). The V end lost 5 bases, the J end lost 0 bases, and 10 bases lay between the germline ends. This CDR3 spans 14 amino acids.

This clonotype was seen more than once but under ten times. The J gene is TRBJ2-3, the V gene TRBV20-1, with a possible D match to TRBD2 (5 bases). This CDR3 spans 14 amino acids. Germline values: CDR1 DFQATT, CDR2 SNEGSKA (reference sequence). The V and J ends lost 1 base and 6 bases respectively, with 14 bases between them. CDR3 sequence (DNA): TGCAGTGCTAGAGGCTCCCTAGCACGCGATACGCAGTATTTT. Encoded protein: CSARGSLARDTQYF.

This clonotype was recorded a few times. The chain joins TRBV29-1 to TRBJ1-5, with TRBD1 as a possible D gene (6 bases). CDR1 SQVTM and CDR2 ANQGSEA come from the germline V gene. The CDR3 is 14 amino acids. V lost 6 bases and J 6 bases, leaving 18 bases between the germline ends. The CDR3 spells CSVRAAGVSQPQHF. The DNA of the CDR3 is TGCAGCGTCCGGGCGGCAGGGGTTAGTCAGCCCCAGCATTTT.

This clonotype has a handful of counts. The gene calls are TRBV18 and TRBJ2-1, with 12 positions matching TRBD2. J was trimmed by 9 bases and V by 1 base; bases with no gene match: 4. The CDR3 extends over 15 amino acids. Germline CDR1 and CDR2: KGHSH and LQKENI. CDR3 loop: CASSPLPGLAGEQFF. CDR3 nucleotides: TGTGCCAGCTCACCACTACCGGGACTAGCGGGTGAGCAGTTCTTC.

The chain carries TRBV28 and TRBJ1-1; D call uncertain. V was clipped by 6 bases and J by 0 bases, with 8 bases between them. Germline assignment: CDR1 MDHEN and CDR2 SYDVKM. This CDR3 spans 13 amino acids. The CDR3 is CASRVHVNTEAFF. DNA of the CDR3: TGTGCCAGCAGAGTTCACGTGAACACTGAAGCTTTCTTT.

The CDR3 region has the DNA TGTGCCAGCAGCTTGGCTGGGGAGAGAGATTCACCCCTCCACTTT. Translating gives CASSLAGERDSPLHF. This rearrangement joins TRBV5-5 to TRBJ1-6; D ambiguous. V dropped 0 bases and J dropped 8 bases, with 12 bases sitting between them. The CDR3 is 15 residues long. Germline values: CDR1 SGHKS, CDR2 YYEKEE (reference sequence).

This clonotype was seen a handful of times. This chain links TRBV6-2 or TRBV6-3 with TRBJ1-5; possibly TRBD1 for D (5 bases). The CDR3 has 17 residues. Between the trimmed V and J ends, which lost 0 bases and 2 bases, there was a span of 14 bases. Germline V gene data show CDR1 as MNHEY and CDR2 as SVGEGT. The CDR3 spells CASSYSRQGVRNQPQHF. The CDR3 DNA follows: TGTGCCAGCAGTTACTCGAGGCAGGGAGTTCGCAATCAGCCCCAGCATTTT.

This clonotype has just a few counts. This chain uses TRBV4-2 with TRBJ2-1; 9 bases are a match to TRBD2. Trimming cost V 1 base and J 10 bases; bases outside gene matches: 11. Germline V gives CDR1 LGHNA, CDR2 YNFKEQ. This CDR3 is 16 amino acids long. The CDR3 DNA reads TGTGCCAGCAGCCAAGGGTTAGCGGGAGAAAGGAGGGAGCAGTTCTTC. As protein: CASSQGLAGERREQFF.

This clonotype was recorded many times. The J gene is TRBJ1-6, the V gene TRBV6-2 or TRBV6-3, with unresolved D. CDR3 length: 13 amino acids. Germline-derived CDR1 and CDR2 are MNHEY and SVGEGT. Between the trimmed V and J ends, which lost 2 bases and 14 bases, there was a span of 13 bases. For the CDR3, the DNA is TGTGCCAGCAGTTACCCGGACGGGTTGACCCTCCACTTT. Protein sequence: CASSYPDGLTLHF.

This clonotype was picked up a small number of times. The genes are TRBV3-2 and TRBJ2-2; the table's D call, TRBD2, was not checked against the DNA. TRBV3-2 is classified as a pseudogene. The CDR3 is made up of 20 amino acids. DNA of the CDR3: TGTGCCAGCAGCCAATTGGGGGGACTAGCGGGAAGGAAAGGCACCGGGGAGCTGTTTTTT. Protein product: CASSQLGGLAGRKGTGELFF.

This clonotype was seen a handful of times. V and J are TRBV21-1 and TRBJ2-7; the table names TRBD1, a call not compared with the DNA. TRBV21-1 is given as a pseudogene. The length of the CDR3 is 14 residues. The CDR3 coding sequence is TGTGCCAGTTACCGGCCGGGGACAGCCTACGAGCAGTACTTC. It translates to CASYRPGTAYEQYF.

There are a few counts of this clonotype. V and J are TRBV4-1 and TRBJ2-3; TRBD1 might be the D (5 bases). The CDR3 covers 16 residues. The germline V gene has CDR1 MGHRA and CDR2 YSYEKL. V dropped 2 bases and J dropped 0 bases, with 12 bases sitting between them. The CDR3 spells CASSQKGADSTDTQYF. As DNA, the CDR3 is TGCGCCAGCAGCCAAAAAGGGGCGGATAGCACAGATACGCAGTATTTT.

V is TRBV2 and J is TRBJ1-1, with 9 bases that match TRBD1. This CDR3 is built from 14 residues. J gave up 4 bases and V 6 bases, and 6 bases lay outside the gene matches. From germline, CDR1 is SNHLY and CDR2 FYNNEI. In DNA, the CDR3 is TGTGCCAGCAGGGGACAGGGTCGCGGCACTGAAGCTTTCTTT. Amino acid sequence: CASRGQGRGTEAFF.

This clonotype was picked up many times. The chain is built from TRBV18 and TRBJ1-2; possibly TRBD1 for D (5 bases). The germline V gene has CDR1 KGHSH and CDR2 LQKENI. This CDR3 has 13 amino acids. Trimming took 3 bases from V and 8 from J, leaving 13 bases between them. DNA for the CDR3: TGTGCCAGCTCACCCCTTGATCAGGGAGGCTACACCTTC. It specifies CASSPLDQGGYTF.

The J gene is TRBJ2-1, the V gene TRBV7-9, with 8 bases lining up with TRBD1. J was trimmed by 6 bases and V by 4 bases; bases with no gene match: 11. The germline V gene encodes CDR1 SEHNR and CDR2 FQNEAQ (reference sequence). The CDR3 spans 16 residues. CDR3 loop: CASSSPQGALGNEQFF. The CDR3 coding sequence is TGTGCCAGCAGCTCGCCTCAGGGGGCCCTCGGCAATGAGCAGTTCTTC. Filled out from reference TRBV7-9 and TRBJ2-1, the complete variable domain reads DTGVSQNPRHKITKRGQNVTFRCDPISEHNRLYWYRQTLGQGPEFLTYFQNEAQLEKSRLLSDRFSAERPKGSFSTLEIQRTEQGDSAMYLCASSSPQGALGNEQFFGPGTRLTVL.